Listed here are 6 T cell receptor beta chains from one sample, sequenced in a study of cytomegalovirus exposure and HLA in healthy donors. PCR primers comprised 60 Vbeta and 13 Jbeta primers. Using immunoSEQ multiplex PCR, the repertoire was profiled, and TCRdb retains in-frame clones only, with some absent. The sample consists of about 88,000 clones, about 90% of them appearing once. Specimen: PBMCs. Receptors were obtained from a man between 18 and 29 years old in good health and CMV-seronegative.

The chain employs TRBV6-1 and TRBJ2-5; possibly TRBD1 for D (5 bases). The CDR3 runs 15 residues. In germline, CDR1 is MNHNS, CDR2 SASEGT. V lost 7 bases and J 2 bases, leaving 17 bases between the germline ends. The CDR3 loop reads CASTRYETEQETQYF. The CDR3 coding sequence is TGTGCCAGCACCCGATATGAGACAGAACAAGAGACCCAGTACTTC.

This chain joins TRBV10-3 and TRBJ1-2; 7 nucleotides line up with TRBD1. With 0 bases clipped from V and 9 bases from J, the junction kept 4 bases outside the gene matches. Germline values: CDR1 ENHRY, CDR2 SYGVKD. The CDR3 runs to 13 residues. CDR3 DNA: TGTGCCATCAGTGAGTCAGGGGGCAGGAGCTACACCTTC. It yields the protein CAISESGGRSYTF.

The chain combines TRBV6-5 with TRBJ1-3; D gene ambiguous. From germline, CDR1 is MNHEY and CDR2 SVGAGI. Trimming stripped 4 bases from V and 4 bases from J, with 11 bases between. The CDR3 covers 14 residues. Written as DNA, the CDR3 is TGTGCCAGCAGTTGGCGAGGAGGGGGAAACACCATATATTTT. Protein sequence: CASSWRGGGNTIYF.

V and J are TRBV6-5 and TRBJ1-5; perhaps TRBD1 as D (5 bases). The CDR3 consists of 13 residues. Trimming pared 5 bases from V and 4 bases from J, leaving 9 bases between. Germline V gene lookup returns CDR1 MNHEY and CDR2 SVGAGI. The CDR3 region is CASSRQRNQPQHF. The CDR3 DNA sequence: TGTGCCAGCAGTCGACAGAGAAATCAGCCCCAGCATTTT.

The CDR3 is CASRGGTFGDEQFF. The CDR3, as DNA: TGCGCCAGCAGGGGGGGGACTTTTGGGGATGAGCAGTTCTTC. The rearrangement joins TRBV5-1 to TRBJ2-1; 7 nucleotides agree with TRBD2. Trimming took 5 bases from V and 8 from J; bases not matched to a gene: 10. Germline CDR1 is SGHRS and CDR2 is YFSETQ. This CDR3 has 14 amino acids.

This clone showed up just a few times. The chain combines TRBV19 with TRBJ2-6; TRBD1 might be the D (5 bases). This CDR3 has 16 residues. Germline values: CDR1 LNHDA, CDR2 SQIVND (reference sequence). V lost 7 bases, J lost 0 bases, and 13 bases lay in between. As DNA, the CDR3 is TGTGCCAGTAAAGACAGTTCCCTCTCTGGGGCCAACGTCCTGACTTTC. It yields the protein CASKDSSLSGANVLTF.